This T cell receptor (beta chain) emerged from a study of Tregs in tolerant kidney transplant recipients. Thawed PBMCs were FACS-sorted into unstimulated CD4+CD25+CD127- regulatory T cells, CD4+CD25- non-regulatory cells, CD4 and CD8 cells. Using immunoSEQ multiplex PCR, the repertoire was profiled, and TCRdb retains in-frame clones only, with some absent. The table includes fewer than 80,000 clones, roughly 98% detected once. The germline V gene has CDR1 SGHRS and CDR2 YFSETQ. The CDR3 covers 13 residues. With 2 bases removed from V and 5 bases from J, the gap between germline ends came to 10 bases. General study findings and limits: Expanding Tregs on activated donor B cells appeared to best identify donor-specific TCRbeta clones. This study did not directly address biological reproducibility. Findings come from small patient numbers and require larger validation.

This clone was picked up a small number of times. Its antigen is not identified. The same CDR3 also results from other DNA sequences found in this sample. The receptor's source is a human donor who received a combined kidney and bone marrow transplant. Sample: CD4+ T cells from blood, taken before the transplant. The chain employs TRBV5-1 and TRBJ2-5; tentatively, D is TRBD2 (6 bases). The CDR3 here is CASSFGTGETQYF. DNA for the CDR3: TGCGCCAGCAGCTTCGGGACTGGCGAGACCCAGTACTTC.